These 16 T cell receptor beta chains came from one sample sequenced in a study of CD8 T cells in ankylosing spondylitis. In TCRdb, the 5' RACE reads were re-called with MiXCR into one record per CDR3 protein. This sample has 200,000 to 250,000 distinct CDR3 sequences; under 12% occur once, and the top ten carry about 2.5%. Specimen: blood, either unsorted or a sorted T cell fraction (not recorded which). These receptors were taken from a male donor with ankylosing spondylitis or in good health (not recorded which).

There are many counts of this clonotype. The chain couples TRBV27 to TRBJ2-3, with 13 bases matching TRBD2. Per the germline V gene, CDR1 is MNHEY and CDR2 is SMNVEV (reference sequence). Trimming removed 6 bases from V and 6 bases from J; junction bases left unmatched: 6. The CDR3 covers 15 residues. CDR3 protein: CASRRTSGSPDTQYF. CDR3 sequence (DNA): TGTGCCAGCAGGAGGACTAGCGGGAGCCCCGATACGCAGTATTTT.

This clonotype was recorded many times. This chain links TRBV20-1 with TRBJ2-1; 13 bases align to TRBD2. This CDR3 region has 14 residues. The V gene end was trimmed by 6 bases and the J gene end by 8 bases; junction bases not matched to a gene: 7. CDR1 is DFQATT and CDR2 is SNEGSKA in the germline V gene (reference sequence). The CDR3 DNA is TGCAGTGCGCAACTAGCGGGAGGGTTGGATGAGCAGTTCTTC. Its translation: CSAQLAGGLDEQFF.

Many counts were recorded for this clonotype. CDR3 in DNA: TGTGCCAGCAGTTTATGGGGACTAGCGGGAGATGAGCAGTTCTTC. It specifies CASSLWGLAGDEQFF. The chain combines TRBV28 with TRBJ2-1, with 14 bases fitting TRBD2. CDR3 length equals 15 residues. V lost 0 bases to trimming and J lost 8 bases; unmatched junction nucleotides: 0. The germline gives CDR1 MDHEN, CDR2 SYDVKM.

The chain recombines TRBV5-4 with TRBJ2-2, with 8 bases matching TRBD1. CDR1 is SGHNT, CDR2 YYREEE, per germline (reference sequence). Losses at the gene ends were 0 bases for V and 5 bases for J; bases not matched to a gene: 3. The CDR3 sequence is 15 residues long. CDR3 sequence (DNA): TGTGCCAGCAGCTTGGCGGGACAGGAGACCGGGGAGCTGTTTTTT. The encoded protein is CASSLAGQETGELFF.

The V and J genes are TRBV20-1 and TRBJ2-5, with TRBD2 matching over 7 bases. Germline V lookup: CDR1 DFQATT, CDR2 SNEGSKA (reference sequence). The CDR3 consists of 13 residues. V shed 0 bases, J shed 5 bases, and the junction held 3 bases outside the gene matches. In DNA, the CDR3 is TGCAGTGCTAGAGATGGGGGGGGGGAGACCCAGTACTTC. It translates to CSARDGGGETQYF.

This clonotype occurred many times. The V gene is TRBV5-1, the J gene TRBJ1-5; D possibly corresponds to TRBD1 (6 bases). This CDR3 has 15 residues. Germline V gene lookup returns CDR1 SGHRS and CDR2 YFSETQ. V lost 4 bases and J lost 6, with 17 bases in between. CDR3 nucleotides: TGCGCCAGCAGCCCCGGCGAGGGGGTGGGTCAGCCCCAGCATTTT. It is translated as CASSPGEGVGQPQHF.

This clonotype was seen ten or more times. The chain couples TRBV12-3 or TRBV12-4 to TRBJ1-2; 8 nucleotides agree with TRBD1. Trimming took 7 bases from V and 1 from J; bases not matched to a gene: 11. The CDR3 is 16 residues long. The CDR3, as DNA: TGTGCCAGCACCACATCCGGACAGGGCTTTAACTATGGCTACACCTTC. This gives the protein CASTTSGQGFNYGYTF.

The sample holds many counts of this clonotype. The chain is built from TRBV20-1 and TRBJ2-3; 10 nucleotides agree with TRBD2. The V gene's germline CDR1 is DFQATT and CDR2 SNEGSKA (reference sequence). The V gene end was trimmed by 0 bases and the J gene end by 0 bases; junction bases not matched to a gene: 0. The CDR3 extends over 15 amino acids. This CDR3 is CSARELAGSTDTQYF. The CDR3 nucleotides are TGCAGTGCTAGAGAACTAGCGGGGAGCACAGATACGCAGTATTTT.

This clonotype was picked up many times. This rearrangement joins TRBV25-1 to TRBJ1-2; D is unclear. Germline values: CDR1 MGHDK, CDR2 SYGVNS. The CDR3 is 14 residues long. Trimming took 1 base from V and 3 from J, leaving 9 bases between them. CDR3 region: CASSESEGYYGYTF. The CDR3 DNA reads TGTGCCAGCAGTGAATCAGAAGGCTACTATGGCTACACCTTC.

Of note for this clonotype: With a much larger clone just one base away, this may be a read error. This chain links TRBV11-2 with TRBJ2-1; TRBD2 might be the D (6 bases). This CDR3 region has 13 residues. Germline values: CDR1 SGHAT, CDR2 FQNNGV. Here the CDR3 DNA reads TGTACCAGCAGCTTAGAGCGGGCGGCTGAGCAGTTCTTC. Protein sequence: CTSSLERAAEQFF.

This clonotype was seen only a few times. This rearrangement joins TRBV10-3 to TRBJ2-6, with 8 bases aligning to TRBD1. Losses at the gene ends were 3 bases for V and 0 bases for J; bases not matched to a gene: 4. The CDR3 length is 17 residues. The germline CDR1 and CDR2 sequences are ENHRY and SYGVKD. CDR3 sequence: CAISEQGVTSGANVLTF. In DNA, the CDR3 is TGTGCCATCAGTGAACAGGGGGTAACCTCTGGGGCCAACGTCCTGACTTTC.

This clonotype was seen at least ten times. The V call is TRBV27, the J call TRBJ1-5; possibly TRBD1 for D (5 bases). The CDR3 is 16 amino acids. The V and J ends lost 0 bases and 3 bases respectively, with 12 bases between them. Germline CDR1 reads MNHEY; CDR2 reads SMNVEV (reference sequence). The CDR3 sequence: CASSLSPTGINQPQHF. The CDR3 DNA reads TGTGCCAGCAGTTTATCGCCTACAGGAATCAATCAGCCCCAGCATTTT.

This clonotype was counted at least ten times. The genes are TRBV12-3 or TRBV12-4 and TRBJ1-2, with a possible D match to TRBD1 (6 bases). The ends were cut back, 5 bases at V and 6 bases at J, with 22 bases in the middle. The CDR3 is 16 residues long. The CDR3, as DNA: TGTGCCAGCAGTCCCGGGACAAGGGAGGGGATAGATGGCTACACCTTC. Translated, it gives CASSPGTREGIDGYTF.

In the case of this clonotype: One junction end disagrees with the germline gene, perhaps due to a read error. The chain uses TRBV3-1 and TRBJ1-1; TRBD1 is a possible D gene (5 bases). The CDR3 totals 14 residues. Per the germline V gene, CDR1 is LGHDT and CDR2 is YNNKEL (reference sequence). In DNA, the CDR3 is TGTGTCAGCAGCCAAGTAGAAGGGGACACTGAAGCTTTCTTT. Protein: CVSSQVEGDTEAFF.

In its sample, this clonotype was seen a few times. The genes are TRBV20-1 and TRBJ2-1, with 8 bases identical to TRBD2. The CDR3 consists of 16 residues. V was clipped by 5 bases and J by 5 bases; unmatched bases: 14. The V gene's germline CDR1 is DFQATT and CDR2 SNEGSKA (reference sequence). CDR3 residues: CSAPQGRGGGHNEQFF. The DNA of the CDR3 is TGCAGTGCTCCCCAGGGACGGGGGGGCGGCCACAATGAGCAGTTCTTC.

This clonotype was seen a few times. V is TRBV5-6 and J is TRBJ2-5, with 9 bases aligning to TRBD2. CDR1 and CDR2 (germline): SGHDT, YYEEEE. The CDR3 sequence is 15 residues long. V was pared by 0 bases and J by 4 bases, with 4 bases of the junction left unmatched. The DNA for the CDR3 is TGTGCCAGCAGCTTGGTCCTAGCGGGGACAGAGACCCAGTACTTC. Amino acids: CASSLVLAGTETQYF.